This T cell receptor beta chain was sequenced in a study of immune evolution from preneoplasia to lung adenocarcinoma. The table lists this clone with a few counts. Its specificity is not known. Germline assignment: CDR1 SEHNR and CDR2 FQNEAQ (reference sequence). V gave up 5 bases and J gave up 3 bases, with 13 bases separating them. The CDR3 length is 14 residues. Broader study findings: Later-stage lesions appeared to have more T cells, more diversity, less clonality.

Only in-frame clones appear in the TCRdb table, and some are missing; sequencing was by immunoSEQ multiplex PCR. The data show around 8,000 clones, about 80% seen once. The source is a person aged 65 to 85 with lung adenocarcinoma. The source material was FFPE minimally invasive lung adenocarcinoma tissue. The chain recombines TRBV7-9 with TRBJ1-1; D is undetermined. In DNA form, the CDR3 reads TGTGCCAGCAGCCCCTCCGCACCCGACACTGAAGCTTTCTTT. This encodes CASSPSAPDTEAFF.